The sequence of this T cell receptor (beta chain) was determined in a study of early T cells in non-severe SARS-CoV-2 infection. Study details: From unsorted whole blood, bulk RNA was sequenced, and the chains remained unpaired.

TCRdb analysed the 5' RACE reads with MiXCR anew, one entry per CDR3 protein. Of 40,000 to 55,000 distinct CDR3 sequences listed, roughly 6.1% are singletons. The CDR3 sequence is 14 residues long. The germline CDR1 and CDR2 sequences are SEHNR and FQNEAQ (reference sequence). Trimming removed 4 bases from V and 6 bases from J, with 15 bases in between. The source was whole blood, collected at baseline. The receptor was derived from an adult who was a healthcare worker with PCR-confirmed SARS-CoV-2 infection or an uninfected control (not recorded which). The rearrangement links TRBV7-9 to TRBJ1-2; D possibly corresponds to TRBD1 (6 bases). CDR3 sequence: CASSSQGRLNGYTF. The CDR3 DNA sequence: TGTGCCAGCAGCTCTCAGGGGCGATTAAATGGCTACACCTTC. The entire variable domain, with the rest obtained from reference TRBV7-9 and TRBJ1-2, is as follows: DTGVSQNPRHKITKRGQNVTFRCDPISEHNRLYWYRQTLGQGPEFLTYFQNEAQLEKSRLLSDRFSAERPKGSFSTLEIQRTEQGDSAMYLCASSSQGRLNGYTFGSGTRLTVV.